This T cell receptor (beta chain) was documented in a study of a mutant IDH1 vaccine in newly diagnosed glioma. Study-level background: With temozolomide cycles, or 4-6 weeks after radiotherapy alone, vaccination was started. Patients arrived already treated with radiotherapy, temozolomide, or both, most having had both. Overall study findings and caveats: Patients showed vaccine-induced immune responses at a rate of 80% to 95%.

Only in-frame clones appear in the TCRdb table, and some are missing; sequencing was by immunoSEQ multiplex PCR. The table includes around 56,000 clones, less than 85% detected once. After removal of 4 bases from V and 2 bases from J, the junction contained 4 bases not matched to a gene. Per the germline V gene, CDR1 is SGHTA and CDR2 is FQGNSA. The CDR3 runs 15 residues. Points on this clone: Its target is not known.

The time point is: week 5, during vaccination. With topical imiquimod, each dose of the vaccine consisted of 300 ug of mutant IDH1 20-mer peptide. The rearrangement uses TRBV7-2 and TRBJ1-5; 8 bases are a match to TRBD1. The source material was PBMCs, sampled from a glioma patient whose treatment included an IDH1 peptide vaccine. This clonotype originated in a woman younger than 30 with glioma. Some clones in this sample may be carry-over from other donors' samples. In DNA form, the CDR3 reads TGTGCCAGCAGCTCCGGACAGGGAGGCAATCAGCCCCAGCATTTT. It encodes CASSSGQGGNQPQHF.